The source of this TCR beta chain is a study of human thymus T cells. General study findings and limits: Repertoires from thymus and blood appeared to show biased V and J gene usage. Related research has reported that thymic repertoires overlap highly among unrelated individuals.

Details on this clone: As yet, its antigen is unknown.

TCRdb's table, derived via immunoSEQ multiplex PCR, lists solely in-frame clones and lacks some. The sample holds more than 70,000 clones, roughly 97% seen once. V was shortened by 0 bases and J by 0 bases, with 6 bases between the two germline ends. The CDR3 loop spans 15 amino acids. Germline V lookup: CDR1 LNHNV, CDR2 YYDKDF (reference sequence). Thymus tissue was removed during corrective cardiac surgery. Healthy Finnish infants undergoing corrective surgery for congenital heart defects were the donors. The sample taken for sequencing was thymus tissue. The chain has TRBV15 and TRBJ1-5; D ambiguous. This clonotype was obtained from a boy in the first two years of life with a congenital heart defect but otherwise immunologically healthy. CDR3 sequence: CATSRDIYSNQPQHF. The CDR3 DNA reads TGTGCCACCAGCAGAGACATATATAGCAATCAGCCCCAGCATTTT.